This is a list of T cell receptor beta chains from one sample in a study of vaccination effects on CD4 cells after COVID-19. These TCRs are of unknown antigen specificity. Libraries were prepared by immunoSEQ multiplex PCR; TCRdb keeps only in-frame clonotypes and omits some of them. Of tens of thousands of clones in the sample, roughly 74% were seen once. This sample comprised CD4+ T cells from PBMCs cultured with HCoV-NL63 spike peptides, obtained before COVID-19 vaccination. These receptors were taken from a human donor who received a COVID-19 vaccine. Both conserved end residues are part of each CDR3. The D gene is left open where the match is weak. Some rows mark clone size as missing; the rest say once, few, many or name a class of expanded clone.

d_call | j_call | v_call | clone_size | cdr3_aa | cdr3_nt
NA | TRBJ1-1 | TRBV6-5 | NA | CASRRTRGITEAFF | TGTGCCAGCAGACGAACCAGGGGCATCACTGAAGCTTTCTTT
TRBD2 | TRBJ2-5 | TRBV5-1 | NA | CASSLLAGAPQETQYF | TGCGCCAGCAGCCTACTAGCGGGGGCGCCCCAAGAGACCCAGTACTTC
TRBD2 | TRBJ2-3 | TRBV19 | NA | CASSINSGGVFITDTQYF | TGTGCCAGTAGTATTAACAGCGGGGGCGTATTTATCACAGATACGCAGTATTTT
TRBD1 | TRBJ1-6 | TRBV4-3 | NA | CASRHTGQSNSPLHF | TGCGCCAGCAGACATACGGGACAGAGTAATTCACCCCTCCACTTT
NA | TRBJ1-4 | TRBV5-1 | NA | CASSFWGSTNEKLFF | TGCGCCAGCAGCTTCTGGGGATCTACTAATGAAAAACTGTTTTTT
TRBD1 | TRBJ2-5 | TRBV10-3 | NA | CAISRQGEETQYF | TGTGCCATCAGTAGACAGGGGGAAGAGACCCAGTACTTC
NA | TRBJ1-2 | TRBV4-1 | NA | CASSHERAGTNYGYTF | TGCGCCAGCAGCCATGAAAGGGCAGGGACTAACTATGGCTACACCTTC
NA | TRBJ1-6 | TRBV18 | NA | CASSPLGNNSPLHF | TGTGCCAGCTCACCACTCGGTAATAATTCACCCCTCCACTTT
NA | TRBJ2-5 | TRBV19 | NA | CASSPRAQVQETQYF | TGTGCCAGTAGTCCCAGGGCTCAGGTTCAAGAGACCCAGTACTTC
NA | TRBJ2-5 | TRBV18 | NA | CASSGGRSETQYF | TGTGCCAGCTCAGGGGGCAGGTCGGAGACCCAGTACTTC
NA | TRBJ1-3 | TRBV29-1 | NA | CSARANSGNTIYF | TGCAGCGCTCGGGCCAACTCTGGAAACACCATATATTTT
NA | TRBJ2-5 | TRBV5-1 | NA | CASSGTGISQFETQYF | TGCGCCAGCAGCGGCACAGGGATATCCCAATTCGAGACCCAGTACTTC
NA | TRBJ1-3 | TRBV3-1/TRBV3-2 | NA | CASGRAPSGNTIYF | TGTGCCAGCGGGCGCGCCCCATCTGGAAACACCATATATTTT
NA | TRBJ1-2 | TRBV6-5 | NA | CASSKTGLHYGYTF | TGTGCCAGCAGCAAAACAGGGCTCCACTATGGCTACACCTTC
TRBD1 | TRBJ1-1 | TRBV5-1 | NA | CASRPTGTVNTEAFF | TGCGCCAGCAGGCCGACCGGGACAGTGAACACTGAAGCTTTCTTT
NA | TRBJ2-5 | TRBV5-1 | NA | CASSLERRQETQYF | TGCGCCAGCAGCTTAGAAAGGAGACAAGAGACCCAGTACTTC
NA | TRBJ2-1 | TRBV5-1 | NA | CASSLGEIHNEQFF | TGCGCCAGCAGCTTGGGGGAGATTCACAATGAGCAGTTCTTC
NA | TRBJ2-6 | TRBV5-6 | NA | CASSLKSNSGANVLTF | TGTGCCAGCAGCTTGAAATCTAACTCTGGGGCCAACGTCCTGACTTTC
NA | TRBJ2-5 | TRBV20-1 | NA | CSARVQETQYF | TGCAGTGCTAGAGTCCAAGAGACCCAGTACTTC
NA | TRBJ2-5 | TRBV7-9 | NA | CASSLNAGAETQYF | TGTGCCAGCAGCTTAAACGCAGGGGCAGAGACCCAGTACTTC
TRBD1 | TRBJ1-2 | TRBV2 | NA | CASSGRTGQYGYTF | TGTGCCAGCAGTGGCAGGACAGGGCAATATGGCTACACCTTC
NA | TRBJ1-4 | TRBV11-1 | few | CASSPSGTGGEKLFF | TGTGCCAGCAGCCCGTCGGGGACCGGAGGTGAAAAACTGTTTTTT
TRBD1 | TRBJ2-3 | TRBV7-9 | NA | CASTIQGAGADTQYF | TGTGCCAGCACCATTCAGGGGGCCGGAGCAGATACGCAGTATTTT
TRBD1 | TRBJ2-2 | TRBV18 | NA | CASSPRQGFGGELFF | TGTGCCAGCTCACCAAGACAGGGTTTCGGTGGGGAGCTGTTTTTT
TRBD1 | TRBJ2-2 | TRBV6-5 | once | CASSYFRQGANGELFF | TGTGCCAGCAGTTACTTTAGACAGGGGGCGAACGGGGAGCTGTTTTTT